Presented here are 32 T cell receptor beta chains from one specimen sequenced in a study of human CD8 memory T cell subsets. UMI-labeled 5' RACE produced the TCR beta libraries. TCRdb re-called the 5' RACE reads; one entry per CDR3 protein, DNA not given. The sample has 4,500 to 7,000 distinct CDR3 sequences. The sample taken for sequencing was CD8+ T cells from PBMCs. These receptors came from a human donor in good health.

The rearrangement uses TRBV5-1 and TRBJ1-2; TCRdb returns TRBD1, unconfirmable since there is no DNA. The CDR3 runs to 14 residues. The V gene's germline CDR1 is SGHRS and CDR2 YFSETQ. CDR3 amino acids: CASSLKQGAYGYTF.

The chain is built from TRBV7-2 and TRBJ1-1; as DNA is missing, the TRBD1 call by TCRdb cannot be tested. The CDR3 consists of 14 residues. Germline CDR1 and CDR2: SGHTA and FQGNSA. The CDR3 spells CASSLDVTALTAFF.

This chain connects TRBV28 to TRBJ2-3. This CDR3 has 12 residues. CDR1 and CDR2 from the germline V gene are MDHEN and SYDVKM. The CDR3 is CASSFLTDTQYF.

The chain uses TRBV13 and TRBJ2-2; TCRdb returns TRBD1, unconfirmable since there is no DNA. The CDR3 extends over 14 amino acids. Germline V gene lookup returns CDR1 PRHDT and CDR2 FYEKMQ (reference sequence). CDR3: CASSRTKGAGELFF.

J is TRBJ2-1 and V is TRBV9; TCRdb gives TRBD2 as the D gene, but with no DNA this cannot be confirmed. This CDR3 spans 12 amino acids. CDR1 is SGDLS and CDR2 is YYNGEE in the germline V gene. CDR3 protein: CASSPSRGEQFF.

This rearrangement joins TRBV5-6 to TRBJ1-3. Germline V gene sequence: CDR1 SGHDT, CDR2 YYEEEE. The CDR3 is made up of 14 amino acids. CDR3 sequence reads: CASSLGNSGNTIYF.

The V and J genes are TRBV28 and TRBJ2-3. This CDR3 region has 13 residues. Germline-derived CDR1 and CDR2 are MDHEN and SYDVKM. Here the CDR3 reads CASSLTNQDTQYF.

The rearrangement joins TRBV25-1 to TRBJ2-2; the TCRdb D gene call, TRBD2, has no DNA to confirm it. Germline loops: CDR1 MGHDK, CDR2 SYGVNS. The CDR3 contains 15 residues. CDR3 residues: CASSASGGFTGELFF. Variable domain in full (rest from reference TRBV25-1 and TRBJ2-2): EADIYQTPRYLVIGTGKKITLECSQTMGHDKMYWYQQDPGMELHLIHYSYGVNSTEKGDLSSESTVSRIRTEHFPLTLESARPSHTSQYLCASSASGGFTGELFFGEGSRLTVL.

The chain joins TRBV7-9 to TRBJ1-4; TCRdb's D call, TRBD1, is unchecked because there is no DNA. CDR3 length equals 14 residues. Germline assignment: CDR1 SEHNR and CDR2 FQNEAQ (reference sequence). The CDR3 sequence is CASQTGRPNEKLFF.

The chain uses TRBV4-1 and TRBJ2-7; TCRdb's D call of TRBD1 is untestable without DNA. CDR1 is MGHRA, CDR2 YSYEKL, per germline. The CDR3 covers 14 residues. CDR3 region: CASSDGPLSGEQYF.

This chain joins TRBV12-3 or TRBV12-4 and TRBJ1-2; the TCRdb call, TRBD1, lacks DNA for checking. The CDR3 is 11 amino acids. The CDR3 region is CASSPGLGYTF.

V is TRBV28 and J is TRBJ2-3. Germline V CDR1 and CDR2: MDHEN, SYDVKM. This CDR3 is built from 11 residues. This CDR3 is CASSFLDTQYF.

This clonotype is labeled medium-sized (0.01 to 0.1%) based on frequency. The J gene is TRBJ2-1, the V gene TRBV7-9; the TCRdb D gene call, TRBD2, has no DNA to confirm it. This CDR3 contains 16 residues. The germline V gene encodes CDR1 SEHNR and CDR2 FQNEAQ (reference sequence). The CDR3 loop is CASSFGLAETYNEQFF.

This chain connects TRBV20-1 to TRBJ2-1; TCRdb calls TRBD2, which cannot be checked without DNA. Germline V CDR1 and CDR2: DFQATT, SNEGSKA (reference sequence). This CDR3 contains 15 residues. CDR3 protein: CSATGALAVYNEQFF.

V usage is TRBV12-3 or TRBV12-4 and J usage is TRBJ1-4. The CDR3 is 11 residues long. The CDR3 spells CASSFGGKLFF.

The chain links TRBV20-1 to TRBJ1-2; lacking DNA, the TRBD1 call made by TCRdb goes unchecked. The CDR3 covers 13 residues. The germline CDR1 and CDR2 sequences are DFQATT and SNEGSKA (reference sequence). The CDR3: CSAWDRADYGYTF.

The CDR3 sequence is CASSWGNYGYTF. The chain is built from TRBV6-5 and TRBJ1-2. This CDR3 has 12 residues. Germline CDR1 is MNHEY and CDR2 is SVGAGI.

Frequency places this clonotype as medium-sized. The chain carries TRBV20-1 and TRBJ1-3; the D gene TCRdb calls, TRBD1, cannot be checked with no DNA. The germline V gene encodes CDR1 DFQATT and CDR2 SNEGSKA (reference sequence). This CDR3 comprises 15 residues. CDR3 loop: CSARGDREPGNTIYF.

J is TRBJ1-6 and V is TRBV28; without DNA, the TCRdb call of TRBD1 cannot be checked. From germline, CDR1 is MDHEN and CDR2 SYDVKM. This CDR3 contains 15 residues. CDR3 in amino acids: CASSSSTDRDSPLHF.

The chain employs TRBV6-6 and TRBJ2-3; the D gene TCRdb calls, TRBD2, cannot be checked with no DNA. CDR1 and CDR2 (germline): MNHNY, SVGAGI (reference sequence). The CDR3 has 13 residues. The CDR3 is CASSLEREGTQYF.

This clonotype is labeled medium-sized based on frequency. CDR3: CSLRVNTEAFF. The rearrangement joins TRBV20-1 to TRBJ1-1. Germline lookup yields CDR1 DFQATT and CDR2 SNEGSKA (reference sequence). The CDR3 covers 11 residues.

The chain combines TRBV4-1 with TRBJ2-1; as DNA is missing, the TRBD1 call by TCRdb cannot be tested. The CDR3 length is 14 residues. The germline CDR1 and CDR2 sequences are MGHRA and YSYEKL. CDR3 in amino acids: CASSQDLRGDEQFF.

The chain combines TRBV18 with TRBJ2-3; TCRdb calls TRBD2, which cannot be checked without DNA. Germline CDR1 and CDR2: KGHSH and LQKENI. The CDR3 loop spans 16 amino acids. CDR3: CASSSRLAGLADTQYF.

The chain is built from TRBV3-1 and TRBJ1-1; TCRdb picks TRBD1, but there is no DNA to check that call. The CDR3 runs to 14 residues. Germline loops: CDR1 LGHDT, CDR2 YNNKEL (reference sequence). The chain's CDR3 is CASIPPPPGTEAFF. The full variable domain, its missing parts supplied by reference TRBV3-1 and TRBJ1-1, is DTAVSQTPKYLVTQMGNDKSIKCEQNLGHDTMYWYKQDSKKFLKIMFSYNNKELIINETVPNRFSPKSPDKAHLNLHINSLELGDSAVYFCASIPPPPGTEAFFGQGTRLTVV.

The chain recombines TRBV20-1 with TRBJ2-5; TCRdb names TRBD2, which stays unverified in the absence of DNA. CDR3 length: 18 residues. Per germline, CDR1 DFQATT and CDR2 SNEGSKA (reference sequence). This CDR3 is CSARVFGTSGLFQETQYF.

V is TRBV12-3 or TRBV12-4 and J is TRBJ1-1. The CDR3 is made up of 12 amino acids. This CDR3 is CASAGGETEAFF.

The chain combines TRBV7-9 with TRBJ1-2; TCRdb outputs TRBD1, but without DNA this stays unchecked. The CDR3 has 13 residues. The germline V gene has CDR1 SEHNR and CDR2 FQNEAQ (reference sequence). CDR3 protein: CASSTGGATGYTF.

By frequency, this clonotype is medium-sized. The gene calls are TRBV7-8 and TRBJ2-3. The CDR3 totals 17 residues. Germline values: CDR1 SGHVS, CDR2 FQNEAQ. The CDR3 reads CASSPMAVGASTDTQYF.

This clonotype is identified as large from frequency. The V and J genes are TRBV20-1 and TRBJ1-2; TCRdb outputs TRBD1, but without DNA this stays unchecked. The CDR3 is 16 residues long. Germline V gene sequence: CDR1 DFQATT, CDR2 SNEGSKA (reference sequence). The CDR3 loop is CSARDQIRGNEGGYTF.

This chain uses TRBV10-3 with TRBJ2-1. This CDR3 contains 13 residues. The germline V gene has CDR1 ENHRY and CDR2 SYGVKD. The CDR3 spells CAIRKAGGNEQFF.

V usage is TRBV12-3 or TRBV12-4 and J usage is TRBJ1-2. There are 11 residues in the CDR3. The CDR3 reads CASSWGRGYTF.

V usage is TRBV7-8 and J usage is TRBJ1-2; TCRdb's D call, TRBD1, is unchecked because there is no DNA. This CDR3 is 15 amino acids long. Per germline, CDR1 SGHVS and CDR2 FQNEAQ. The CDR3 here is CASSLVDRGNYGYTF.